One sample yielded the 6 T cell receptor beta chains listed below, sequenced in a study of T cell responses to AZD1222 COVID-19 vaccine. The assay was immunoSEQ multiplex PCR, and TCRdb's table has in-frame clones only and misses some. The sample contains approximately 120,000 clones, 70% to 85% of which appear only once. The sequencing used peripheral blood, collected 28 days after the second AZD1222 dose. The receptors come from an adult who received the AZD1222 COVID-19 vaccine.

This sequence joins TRBV2 and TRBJ1-5; 8 bases line up with TRBD1. In germline, CDR1 is SNHLY, CDR2 FYNNEI. The CDR3 runs 15 residues. J lost 7 bases, V lost 3 bases, and 8 bases had no gene match. In nucleotides, the CDR3 is TGTGCCAGCAGTGAGGATTCAGGGGGCGACCAGCCCCAGCATTTT. Protein: CASSEDSGGDQPQHF.

At least ten counts were recorded for this clone. This sequence joins TRBV15 and TRBJ2-2; 7 bases match TRBD1. From germline, CDR1 is LNHNV and CDR2 YYDKDF (reference sequence). Trimming at V came to 11 bases and at J to 3 bases, leaving 6 bases not matched to a gene. The CDR3 spans 13 residues. The DNA of the CDR3 is TGTGCCGCACAGGGGATCGACACCGGGGAGCTGTTTTTT. Amino acids: CAAQGIDTGELFF.

The chain links TRBV5-4 to TRBJ1-2, with a weak D call TRBD1 (5 bases). V lost 4 bases and J lost 1, with 23 bases in between. The CDR3 runs to 18 residues. Germline V CDR1 and CDR2: SGHNT, YYREEE (reference sequence). CDR3 sequence: CASSVPYLTAGVNYGYTF. For the CDR3, the DNA is TGTGCCAGCAGCGTTCCCTACCTCACAGCGGGGGTTAACTATGGCTACACCTTC.

The V call is TRBV19, the J call TRBJ1-1; D is uncertain. CDR3 size: 14 residues. From germline, CDR1 is LNHDA and CDR2 SQIVND (reference sequence). Deletions cut 5 bases from V and 8 bases from J, with 18 bases between. The CDR3 region has the DNA TGTGCCAGTAGTTCTTTACTTGTTAGAAGAGAAGCTTTCTTT. Translation: CASSSLLVRREAFF.

The chain has TRBV6-1 and TRBJ2-4; 7 positions match TRBD1. The ends lost 1 base at V and 2 bases at J; junction bases unmatched: 11. Germline CDR1 MNHNS, CDR2 SASEGT. The CDR3 length is 18 residues. The CDR3 here is CASSEGQGSKGSKNIQYF. Written as DNA, the CDR3 is TGTGCCAGCAGTGAAGGACAGGGATCCAAAGGATCCAAAAACATTCAGTACTTC.

This clone has more than one count but fewer than ten. For the CDR3, the DNA is TGTGCCAGCAGTGGGACAGCTTACACCGGGGAGCTGTTTTTT. Its protein product is CASSGTAYTGELFF. The gene calls are TRBV2 and TRBJ2-2; D perhaps matches TRBD1 (6 bases). The CDR3 consists of 14 residues. The V gene lost 4 bases and the J gene lost 3 bases, with 9 bases spanning the gap. Germline V CDR1 and CDR2: SNHLY, FYNNEI. The full variable domain, rest sourced from reference TRBV2 and TRBJ2-2, is EPEVTQTPSHQVTQMGQEVILRCVPISNHLYFYWYRQILGQKVEFLVSFYNNEISEKSEIFDDQFSVERPDGSNFTLKIRSTKLEDSAMYFCASSGTAYTGELFFGEGSRLTVL.